This T cell receptor (beta chain) came from a study of tumor-infiltrating lymphocytes in primary liver carcinoma. Study outcomes and limitations: Tumor samples exhibited a significantly greater top-250-clone fraction than blood samples (p = 0.039).

Germline-derived CDR1 and CDR2 are MNHNY and SVGAGI (reference sequence). This CDR3 contains 13 residues. Unsorted bulk tissue of roughly 18-31 mg yielded co-extracted RNA and DNA. The patients, who had chronic HBV infection, were treatment-naive (untreated). Samples were taken from five separate regions of every tumor. Worth noting for this clonotype: The antigen is unknown. One end of the junction is discordant with germline, which a read error may explain.

A constant-region primer primed TCR beta cDNA synthesis from 500 ng of total RNA. The TCR beta library was amplified through three nested multiplex PCR rounds in a modified ARM-PCR procedure. Researchers ran the first two PCR rounds for around 10 cycles each with TRBV1-TRBV30 forward primers and a C-beta reverse primer. MiXCR, run by TCRdb on the multiplex PCR reads, gives a single entry per CDR3 protein. This sample has roughly 57,000 distinct CDR3 sequences; 70% to 85% occur once, and the top ten carry about 56%. This chain connects TRBV6-6 to TRBJ1-2; D is uncertain. This receptor was taken from a man between 35 and 55 years old with primary liver carcinoma and hepatitis B virus infection. The specimen was liver tumor tissue from sampling region 2. Subset meaning: tumor region T2, inferior pole. CDR3 coding DNA: TGTGCCAGTAGTTCGGAGGTGGCGAGGGGCTACACCTTC. It translates to CASSSEVARGYTF.